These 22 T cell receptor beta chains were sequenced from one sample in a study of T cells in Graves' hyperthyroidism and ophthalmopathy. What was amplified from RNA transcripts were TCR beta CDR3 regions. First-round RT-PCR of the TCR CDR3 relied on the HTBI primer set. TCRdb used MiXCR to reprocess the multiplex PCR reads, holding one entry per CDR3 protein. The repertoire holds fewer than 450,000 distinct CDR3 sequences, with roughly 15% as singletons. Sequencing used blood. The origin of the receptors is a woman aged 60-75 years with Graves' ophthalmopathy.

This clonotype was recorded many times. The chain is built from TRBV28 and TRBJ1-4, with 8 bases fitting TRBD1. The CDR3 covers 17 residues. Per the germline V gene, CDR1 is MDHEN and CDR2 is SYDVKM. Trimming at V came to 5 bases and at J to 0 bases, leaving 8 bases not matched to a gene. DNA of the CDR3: TGTGCCAGCAGTACCGGGACAGGTTGGACAACTAATGAAAAACTGTTTTTT. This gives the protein CASSTGTGWTTNEKLFF.

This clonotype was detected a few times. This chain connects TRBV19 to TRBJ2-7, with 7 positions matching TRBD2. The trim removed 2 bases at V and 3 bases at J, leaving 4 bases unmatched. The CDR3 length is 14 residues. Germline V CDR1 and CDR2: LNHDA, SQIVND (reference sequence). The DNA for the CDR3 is TGTGCCAGTAGTATACGGGAGGCAAACTACGAGCAGTACTTC. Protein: CASSIREANYEQYF.

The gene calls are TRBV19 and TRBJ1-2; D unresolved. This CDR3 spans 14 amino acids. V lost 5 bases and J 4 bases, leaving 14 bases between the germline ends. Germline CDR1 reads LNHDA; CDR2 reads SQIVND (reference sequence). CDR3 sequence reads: CASSLRESGYGYTF. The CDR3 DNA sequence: TGTGCCAGTAGTTTGAGGGAATCCGGCTATGGCTACACCTTC.

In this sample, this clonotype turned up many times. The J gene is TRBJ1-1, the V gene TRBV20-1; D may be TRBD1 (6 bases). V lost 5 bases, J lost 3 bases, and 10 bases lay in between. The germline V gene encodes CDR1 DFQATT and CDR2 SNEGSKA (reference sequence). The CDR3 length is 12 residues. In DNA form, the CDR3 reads TGCAGTGCTCGGGACACCTACACTGAAGCTTTCTTT. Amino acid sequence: CSARDTYTEAFF.

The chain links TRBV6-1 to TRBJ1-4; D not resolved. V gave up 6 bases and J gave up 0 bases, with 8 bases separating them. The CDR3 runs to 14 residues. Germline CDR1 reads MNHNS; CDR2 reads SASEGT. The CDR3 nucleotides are TGTGCCAGCAGCCCAACTACAACTAATGAAAAACTGTTTTTT. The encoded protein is CASSPTTTNEKLFF.

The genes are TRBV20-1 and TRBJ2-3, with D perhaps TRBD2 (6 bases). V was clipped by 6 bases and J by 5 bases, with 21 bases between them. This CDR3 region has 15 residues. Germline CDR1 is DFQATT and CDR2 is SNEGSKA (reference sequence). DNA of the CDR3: TGCAGTGCCAACCCCCTAGCGAGCGCACAAGATACGCAGTATTTT. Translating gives CSANPLASAQDTQYF.

CDR3 in amino acids: CASTDPQGAFF. The CDR3 coding sequence is TGTGCCAGCACCGACCCCCAGGGGGCTTTCTTT. This chain connects TRBV19 to TRBJ1-1; D possibly corresponds to TRBD1 (6 bases). The CDR3 totals 11 residues. Germline lookup yields CDR1 LNHDA and CDR2 SQIVND (reference sequence). The V end lost 9 bases, the J end lost 11 bases, and 16 bases lay between the germline ends.

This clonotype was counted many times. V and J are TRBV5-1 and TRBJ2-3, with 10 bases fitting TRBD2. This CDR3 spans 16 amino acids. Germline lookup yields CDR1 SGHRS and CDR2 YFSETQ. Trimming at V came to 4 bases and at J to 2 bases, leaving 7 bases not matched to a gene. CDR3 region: CASSRTLAGYTDTQYF. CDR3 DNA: TGCGCCAGCAGCCGAACACTAGCGGGGTACACAGATACGCAGTATTTT.

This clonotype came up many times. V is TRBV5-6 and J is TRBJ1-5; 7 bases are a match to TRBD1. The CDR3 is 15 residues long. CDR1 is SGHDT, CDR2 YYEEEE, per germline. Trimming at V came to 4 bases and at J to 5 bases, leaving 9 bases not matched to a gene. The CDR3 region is CASSVLDRYDQPQHF. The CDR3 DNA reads TGTGCCAGCAGCGTGCTGGACAGGTATGATCAGCCCCAGCATTTT.

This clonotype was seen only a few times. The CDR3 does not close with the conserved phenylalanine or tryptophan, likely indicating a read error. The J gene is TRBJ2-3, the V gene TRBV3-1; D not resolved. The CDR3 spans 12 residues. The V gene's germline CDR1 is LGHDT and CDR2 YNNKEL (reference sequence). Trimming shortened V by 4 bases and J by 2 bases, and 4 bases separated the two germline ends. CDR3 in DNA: TGTGCCAGCAGCCCTACCACAGATACGCAGTATCTT. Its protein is CASSPTTDTQYL.

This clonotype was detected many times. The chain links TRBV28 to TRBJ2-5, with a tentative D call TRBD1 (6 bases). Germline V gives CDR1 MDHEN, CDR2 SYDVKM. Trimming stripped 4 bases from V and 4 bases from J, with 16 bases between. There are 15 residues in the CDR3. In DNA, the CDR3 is TGTGCCAGCAGTTCGAGGGGGACCTATCGAGAGACCCAGTACTTC. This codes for CASSSRGTYRETQYF.

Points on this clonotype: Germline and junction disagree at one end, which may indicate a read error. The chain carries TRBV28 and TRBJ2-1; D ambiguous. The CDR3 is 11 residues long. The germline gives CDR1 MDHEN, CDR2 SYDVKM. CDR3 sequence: CASRRLNGQFF. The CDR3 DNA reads TGTGCCAGCAGACGACTCAATGGGCAGTTCTTC. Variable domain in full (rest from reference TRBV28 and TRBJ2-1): DVKVTQSSRYLVKRTGEKVFLECVQDMDHENMFWYRQDPGLGLRLIYFSYDVKMKEKGDIPEGYSVSREKKERFSLILESASTNQTSMYLCASRRLNGQFFGPGTRLTVL.

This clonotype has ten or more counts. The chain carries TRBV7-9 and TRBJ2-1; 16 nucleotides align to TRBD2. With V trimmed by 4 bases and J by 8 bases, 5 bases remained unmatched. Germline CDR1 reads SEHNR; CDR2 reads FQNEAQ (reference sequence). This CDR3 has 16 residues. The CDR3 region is CASSSGTSGRVYEQFF. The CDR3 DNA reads TGTGCCAGCAGCTCCGGGACTAGCGGGAGGGTGTATGAGCAGTTCTTC.

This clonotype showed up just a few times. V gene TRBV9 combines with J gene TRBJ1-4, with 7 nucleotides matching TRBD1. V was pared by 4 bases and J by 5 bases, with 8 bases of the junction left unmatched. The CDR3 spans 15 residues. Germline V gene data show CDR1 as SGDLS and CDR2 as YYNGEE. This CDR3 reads CASSKQTGLNEKLFF. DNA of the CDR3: TGTGCCAGCAGCAAGCAGACAGGGCTGAATGAAAAACTGTTTTTT.

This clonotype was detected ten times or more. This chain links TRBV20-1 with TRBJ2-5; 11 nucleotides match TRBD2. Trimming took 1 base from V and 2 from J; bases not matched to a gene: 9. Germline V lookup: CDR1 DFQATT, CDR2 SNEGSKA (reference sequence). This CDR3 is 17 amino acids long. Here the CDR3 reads CSARAYTGTSGQETQYF. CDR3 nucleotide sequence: TGCAGTGCTAGAGCCTATACCGGGACTAGCGGACAAGAGACCCAGTACTTC.

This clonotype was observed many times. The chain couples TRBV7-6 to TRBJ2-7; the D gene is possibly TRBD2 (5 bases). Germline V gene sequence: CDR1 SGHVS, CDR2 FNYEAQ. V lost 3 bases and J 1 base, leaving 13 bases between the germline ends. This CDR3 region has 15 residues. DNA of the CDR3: TGTGCCAGCAGCTTCGGCGAGGGCCTATCCTACGAGCAGTACTTC. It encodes CASSFGEGLSYEQYF.

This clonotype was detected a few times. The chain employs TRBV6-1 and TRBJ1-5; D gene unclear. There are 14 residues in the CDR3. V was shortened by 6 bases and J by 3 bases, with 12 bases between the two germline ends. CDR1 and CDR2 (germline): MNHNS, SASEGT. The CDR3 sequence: CASRVGFDNQPQHF. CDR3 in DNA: TGTGCCAGCAGGGTGGGTTTCGACAATCAGCCCCAGCATTTT.

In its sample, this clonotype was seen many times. In DNA, the CDR3 is TGCAGTGCTAGACCCCGGAGGCCTTACGGTAGGGAGACCCAGTACTTC. This translates into CSARPRRPYGRETQYF. The chain recombines TRBV20-1 with TRBJ2-5, with D possibly TRBD2 on 5 matching bases. Trimming shortened V by 2 bases and J by 5 bases, and 21 bases separated the two germline ends. Germline loops: CDR1 DFQATT, CDR2 SNEGSKA (reference sequence). The CDR3 totals 16 residues.

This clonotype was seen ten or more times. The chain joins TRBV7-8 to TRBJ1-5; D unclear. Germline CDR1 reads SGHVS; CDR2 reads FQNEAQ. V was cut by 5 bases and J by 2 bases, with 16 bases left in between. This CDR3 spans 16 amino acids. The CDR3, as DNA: TGTGCCAGCAGCCCCCGGTTAAGTAGCGGCAATCAGCCCCAGCATTTT. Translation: CASSPRLSSGNQPQHF.

CDR3 in DNA: TGTGCCAGCAGTTGGACTAGCGGGAGTGGGGATACGCAGTATTTT. Translating gives CASSWTSGSGDTQYF. This chain joins TRBV28 and TRBJ2-3, with TRBD2 identical over 13 bases. Unmatched junction bases numbered 4, after V lost 4 bases and J lost 6 bases. CDR3 length: 15 amino acids. Germline V gene lookup returns CDR1 MDHEN and CDR2 SYDVKM.

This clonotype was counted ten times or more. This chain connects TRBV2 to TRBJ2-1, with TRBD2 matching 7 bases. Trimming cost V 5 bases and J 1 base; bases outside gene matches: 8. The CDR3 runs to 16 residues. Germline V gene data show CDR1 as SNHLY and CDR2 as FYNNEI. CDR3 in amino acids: CASSRGVAASYNEQFF. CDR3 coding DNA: TGTGCCAGCAGTCGGGGGGTGGCTGCTTCCTACAATGAGCAGTTCTTC.

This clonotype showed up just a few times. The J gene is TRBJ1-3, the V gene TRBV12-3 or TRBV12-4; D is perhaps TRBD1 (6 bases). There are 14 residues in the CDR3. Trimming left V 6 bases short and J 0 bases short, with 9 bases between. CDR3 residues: CASRRGSSGNTIYF. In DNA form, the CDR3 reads TGTGCCAGCAGAAGGGGGAGCTCTGGAAACACCATATATTTT.